These 14 T cell receptor beta chains were all obtained from the same sample, sequenced in a study of blood T cell repertoires in COVID-19. The table came from immunoSEQ multiplex PCR; TCRdb's copy has only in-frame clones and leaves some out. The table has about 220,000 clones, about 79% seen once. Sequenced: PBMCs or T cells enriched from blood (not recorded which). Receptors were obtained from a middle-aged woman with acute COVID-19.

The rearrangement joins TRBV7-9 to TRBJ2-1, with TRBD2 identical over 7 bases. The CDR3 covers 15 residues. Germline V gene lookup returns CDR1 SEHNR and CDR2 FQNEAQ (reference sequence). V was pared by 5 bases and J by 7 bases, with 11 bases of the junction left unmatched. CDR3 sequence: CASSGTSVARNEQFF. Here the CDR3 DNA reads TGTGCCAGCAGCGGAACTAGCGTGGCGAGGAATGAGCAGTTCTTC.

The chain couples TRBV6-5 to TRBJ1-5, with no clear D. Per the germline V gene, CDR1 is MNHEY and CDR2 is SVGAGI. This CDR3 contains 13 residues. V gave up 4 bases and J gave up 8 bases, with 12 bases separating them. The CDR3: CASSFGAREPQHF. The CDR3 DNA sequence: TGTGCCAGCAGTTTCGGTGCTCGGGAGCCCCAGCATTTT.

The J gene is TRBJ2-7, the V gene TRBV3-1 (or the pseudogene TRBV3-2); D is undetermined. The CDR3 covers 12 residues. With 0 bases removed from V and 12 bases from J, the gap between germline ends came to 12 bases. Germline V lookup: CDR1 LGHDT, CDR2 YNNKEL (reference sequence). The DNA for the CDR3 is TGTGCCAGCAGCCAAGACAAAGCCCGAAGGTACTTC. As protein: CASSQDKARRYF.

The J gene is TRBJ2-1, the V gene TRBV14; 8 positions match TRBD2. Germline values: CDR1 SGHDN, CDR2 FVKESK. This CDR3 contains 14 residues. The V gene end was trimmed by 5 bases and the J gene end by 7 bases; junction bases not matched to a gene: 7. CDR3 sequence (DNA): TGTGCCAGCAGCAACGGGAGGGGCTGGAATGAGCAGTTCTTC. This translates into CASSNGRGWNEQFF.

This chain links TRBV4-2 with TRBJ2-2; possibly TRBD1 for D (6 bases). CDR1 is LGHNA, CDR2 YNFKEQ, per germline. The V end was cut by 4 bases, the J end by 8 bases, with 17 bases between. The CDR3 has 15 residues. The chain's CDR3 is CASSRGETGGGELFF. The CDR3 region has the DNA TGTGCCAGCAGCCGCGGAGAGACAGGCGGGGGGGAGCTGTTTTTT.

The chain combines TRBV28 with TRBJ2-2; TRBD2 agrees at 8 bases. Germline V gene sequence: CDR1 MDHEN, CDR2 SYDVKM. CDR3 length: 15 residues. V was pared by 1 base and J by 6 bases, with 4 bases of the junction left unmatched. CDR3 DNA: TGTGCCAGCAGTTTATACCCGGGGGGGGCCGGGGAGCTGTTTTTT. It encodes CASSLYPGGAGELFF.

The CDR3 DNA sequence: TGCAGTGCTCCCAGGGACGGGGAGCTGTTTTTT. Translating it yields CSAPRDGELFF. The rearrangement joins TRBV20-1 to TRBJ2-2, with a weak D call TRBD1 (5 bases). Trimming cost V 5 bases and J 7 bases, with 8 bases left between them. Germline CDR1 reads DFQATT; CDR2 reads SNEGSKA (reference sequence). The CDR3 has 11 amino acids.

In regard to this clone: Other nucleotide sequences in the sample specify the same CDR3. The rearrangement joins TRBV27 to TRBJ2-7; no definite D call. CDR1 is MNHEY and CDR2 is SMNVEV in the germline V gene (reference sequence). This CDR3 spans 13 amino acids. Trimming left V 4 bases short and J 3 bases short, with 10 bases between. CDR3 nucleotides: TGTGCCAGCAGTTCGAGTACCTACTACGAGCAGTACTTC. It encodes CASSSSTYYEQYF.

The chain carries TRBV5-4 and TRBJ2-1; the match to TRBD2 covers 11 bases. J lost 5 bases, V lost 0 bases, and 1 base had no gene match. Germline V CDR1 and CDR2: SGHNT, YYREEE (reference sequence). The CDR3 extends over 15 amino acids. The CDR3 DNA reads TGTGCCAGCAGCTTGGTAGCGGGAGGGGACAATGAGCAGTTCTTC. This translates into CASSLVAGGDNEQFF.

The CDR3 region is CASRGDFPNTGELFF. CDR3 nucleotide sequence: TGTGCCAGCAGGGGGGACTTTCCTAACACCGGGGAGCTGTTTTTT. The chain couples TRBV28 to TRBJ2-2; possible D gene TRBD2, 6 bases. V gave up 6 bases and J gave up 2 bases, with 13 bases separating them. The germline V gene encodes CDR1 MDHEN and CDR2 SYDVKM. CDR3 length: 15 residues.

This rearrangement joins TRBV10-2 to TRBJ1-5; D uncertain. The V end was cut by 7 bases, the J end by 2 bases, with 12 bases between. The germline V gene has CDR1 WSHSY and CDR2 SAAADI. The CDR3 sequence is 14 residues long. The CDR3 is CASKEGGGNQPQHF. The CDR3 DNA is TGCGCCAGCAAGGAGGGTGGTGGCAATCAGCCCCAGCATTTT.

Only one count was recorded for this clone. The V gene is TRBV19, the J gene TRBJ1-1, with D perhaps matching TRBD1 (6 bases). Looked up from germline, CDR1 is LNHDA and CDR2 is SQIVND (reference sequence). The CDR3 covers 15 residues. The V end was cut by 9 bases, the J end by 6 bases, with 23 bases between. DNA for the CDR3: TGTGCCAGCCGAATGGCGGGGGCAGTGCGTGCTGAAGCTTTCTTT. This encodes CASRMAGAVRAEAFF.

The V and J genes are TRBV19 and TRBJ1-5; 7 bases match TRBD1. There are 20 residues in the CDR3. Trimming took 9 bases from V and 1 from J; bases not matched to a gene: 24. Germline V gives CDR1 LNHDA, CDR2 SQIVND (reference sequence). CDR3 in DNA: TGTGCCAGCACATCGAGGAAGAACCGGGACAGCTCCCGAAGCAATCAGCCCCAGCATTTT. Its protein is CASTSRKNRDSSRSNQPQHF.

The chain recombines TRBV4-3 with TRBJ1-1, with a weak D call TRBD1 (5 bases). V lost 0 bases, J lost 10 bases, and 15 bases lay in between. CDR3 length: 14 amino acids. Germline-derived CDR1 and CDR2 are LGHNA and YSLEER. The DNA of the CDR3 is TGCGCCAGCAGCCAAGACCAGGGACGGGGGATAGCTTTCTTT. The encoded protein is CASSQDQGRGIAFF.